The entry that follows covers one T cell receptor (beta chain) sequence. The antigen is unknown. The sample originates from a study of shared clonotypes between healthy human individuals. Study results and limitations: Clonotypes not shared had lower generation probabilities than those common to all four donors. Rarefaction gave evidence that sorted-subset sequencing remained incomplete despite large depth.

Sequencing was at deep level. Method: immunoSEQ multiplex PCR; TCRdb's copy keeps in-frame clones and lacks some. The table has some 2,100,000 clones, under 95% seen once. Naive CD8 cells were CD45RO-negative, positively selected for CCR7, excluding terminally differentiated effector memory CD45RA+ cells. Germline lookup yields CDR1 SQVTM and CDR2 ANQGSEA. The germline V and J ends were trimmed by 5 bases and 6 bases, with 17 bases remaining between them. This CDR3 contains 14 residues. The specimen was naive CD8+ T cells from PBMCs. The receptor comes from a young man in good health. Some clones in this sample may be carry-over from other donors' samples. The V gene is TRBV29-1, the J gene TRBJ2-1; either TRBD1 or TRBD2 may supply D (5 bases each). The CDR3 DNA is TGCAGCGTTACCCCCCCGAGGGGTACCAATGAGCAGTTCTTC. Its protein is CSVTPPRGTNEQFF.